Listed below are T cell receptor beta chains from one sample, sequenced in a study of siplizumab effects on memory and regulatory T cells. The protocol was immunoSEQ multiplex PCR, while the TCRdb copy is restricted to in-frame clones and leaves out a portion. The profile shows 100,000 or so clones, 85% to 95% of them singletons. The sequencing sample was made of non-Treg CD4+ T cells sorted from blood. These receptors all stem from a human donor in good health. CDR3s include the opening cysteine and the closing phenylalanine or tryptophan. The D gene is left open where the match is weak. The size entry is marked missing in some rows and otherwise reads once, few, many or a size class.

abundance	v_gene	j_gene	d_gene	CDR3nt	CDR3aa
-	TRBV21-1	TRBJ2-6	-	TGTGCCAGCAGCCCGCCAGGAAACAACGTCCTGACTTTC	CASSPPGNNVLTF
-	TRBV10-3	TRBJ1-5	-	TGTGCCATCAGACAGGGTCTCAATCAGCCCCAGCATTTT	CAIRQGLNQPQHF
-	TRBV27	TRBJ1-1	-	TGTGCCAGCAGTTTATTCGACAACATGAACACTGAAGCTTTCTTT	CASSLFDNMNTEAFF
few	TRBV18	TRBJ1-1	-	TGTGCCAGCTCGATGGCAGGGAAGGGTGAAGCTTTCTTT	CASSMAGKGEAFF
-	TRBV6-4	TRBJ2-3	TRBD2	TGTGCCAGCAGCCGGACTAGCGGGAACACAGATACGCAGTATTTT	CASSRTSGNTDTQYF
-	TRBV5-4	TRBJ2-5	TRBD1	TGTGCCAGCAGCCCGGGGACAGTCAGGGAGACCCAGTACTTC	CASSPGTVRETQYF
-	TRBV10-3	TRBJ1-5	TRBD1	TGTGCCATCAGTGAAAATCGACAGGGTTTCAATCAGCCCCAGCATTTT	CAISENRQGFNQPQHF
-	TRBV5-4	TRBJ2-3	-	TGTGCCAGCAGCTTCGGCTTGGCGGAGGCAGATACGCAGTATTTT	CASSFGLAEADTQYF
-	TRBV28	TRBJ1-5	-	TGTGCCAGCACGCGGGTAGGTCAGCCCCAGCATTTT	CASTRVGQPQHF
-	TRBV11-1	TRBJ2-1	TRBD2	TGTGCCAGCAGCCGATGGACTAGCGGGAGGGTAGATGAGCAGTTCTTC	CASSRWTSGRVDEQFF